A single sample gave rise to the 12 T cell receptor beta chains below, sequenced in a study of T cells in Graves' hyperthyroidism and ophthalmopathy. RNA transcripts gave rise to amplified TCR beta CDR3 regions. HTBI primers were employed in a first-round RT-PCR of the TCR CDR3. TCRdb recomputed calls from the multiplex PCR reads with MiXCR, one row per CDR3 protein. The sample contains roughly 280,000 distinct CDR3 sequences, over 15% of which appear only once. The material sequenced was blood. The origin of the receptors is an older woman with Graves' ophthalmopathy.

The chain carries TRBV5-1 and TRBJ2-7, with 8 nucleotides matching TRBD1. V dropped 5 bases and J dropped 2; count of bases not matched to a gene: 6. The CDR3 runs to 14 residues. The germline gives CDR1 SGHRS, CDR2 YFSETQ. CDR3 coding DNA: TGCGCCAGCAGGGCCGGGACAGGTCCCTACGAGCAGTACTTC. Protein sequence: CASRAGTGPYEQYF.

This clonotype was observed a few times. The chain carries TRBV28 and TRBJ1-4, with a weak D call TRBD1 (5 bases). The germline V and J ends were trimmed by 3 bases and 3 bases, with 11 bases remaining between them. This CDR3 has 15 residues. Germline CDR1 is MDHEN and CDR2 is SYDVKM. The CDR3 DNA reads TGTGCCAGCAGTTTCCGGGGGATGGCTAATGAAAAACTGTTTTTT. Amino acid sequence: CASSFRGMANEKLFF. Based on the CDR3 plus reference TRBV28 and TRBJ1-4, the full variable domain is DVKVTQSSRYLVKRTGEKVFLECVQDMDHENMFWYRQDPGLGLRLIYFSYDVKMKEKGDIPEGYSVSREKKERFSLILESASTNQTSMYLCASSFRGMANEKLFFGSGTQLSVL.

The CDR3 nucleotides are TGCAGCGGTCGGGTTGGGGGAGGGCCCCCAGATACGCAGTATTTT. This encodes CSGRVGGGPPDTQYF. The chain carries TRBV29-1 and TRBJ2-3, with 7 positions matching TRBD2. Per the germline V gene, CDR1 is SQVTM and CDR2 is ANQGSEA. Losses at the gene ends were 7 bases for V and 4 bases for J; bases not matched to a gene: 14. This CDR3 spans 15 amino acids.

This clonotype was seen a handful of times. The V and J genes are TRBV7-9 and TRBJ2-2; perhaps D is TRBD1 or TRBD2 (5 bases each). Germline V gene lookup returns CDR1 SEHNR and CDR2 FQNEAQ (reference sequence). The V and J ends lost 5 bases and 3 bases respectively, with 13 bases between them. The CDR3 runs 15 residues. CDR3 region: CASSQRDGYTGELFF. Here the CDR3 DNA reads TGTGCCAGCAGCCAAAGGGACGGATACACCGGGGAGCTGTTTTTT.

Comments on this clonotype: One junction end disagrees with the germline gene, perhaps due to a read error. V gene TRBV27 combines with J gene TRBJ1-6; no firm D call. Germline lookup yields CDR1 MNHEY and CDR2 SMNVEV (reference sequence). The CDR3 totals 12 residues. CDR3 loop: CDSSSGYSPLHF. The CDR3 DNA sequence: TGTGACAGCAGTTCAGGTTATTCACCCCTCCACTTT.

The J gene is TRBJ2-1, the V gene TRBV14; 8 bases match TRBD2. Germline CDR1 SGHDN, CDR2 FVKESK. Trimming cost V 0 bases and J 7 bases; bases outside gene matches: 5. The CDR3 runs 15 residues. CDR3 DNA sequence: TGTGCCAGCAGCCAAGAAGCGGGAGTTGTGAATGAGCAGTTCTTC. Residues: CASSQEAGVVNEQFF.

This clonotype was found many times. The chain recombines TRBV2 with TRBJ2-1; 8 bases agree with TRBD1. Germline loops: CDR1 SNHLY, CDR2 FYNNEI. The length of the CDR3 is 16 residues. V gave up 5 bases and J gave up 6 bases; unmatched junction bases: 12. The CDR3 DNA follows: TGTGCCAGCAGTCCTACTACAGGGGGTTGGGGCAATGAGCAGTTCTTC. This encodes CASSPTTGGWGNEQFF.

This clonotype was detected many times. The V gene is TRBV19, the J gene TRBJ2-2; 11 bases agree with TRBD1. Germline CDR1 reads LNHDA; CDR2 reads SQIVND (reference sequence). The trim removed 3 bases at V and 4 bases at J, leaving 1 base unmatched. This CDR3 comprises 15 residues. The DNA of the CDR3 is TGTGCCAGTAGTATCGGGACAGGGGGCACCGGGGAGCTGTTTTTT. Its protein product is CASSIGTGGTGELFF.

The CDR3 coding sequence is TGTGCCACCAGTTACGGGGGGACCTCCTACGAGCAGTACTTC. Translating it yields CATSYGGTSYEQYF. This chain links TRBV15 with TRBJ2-7; 7 nucleotides match TRBD2. The V gene end was trimmed by 6 bases and the J gene end by 0 bases; junction bases not matched to a gene: 5. The CDR3 is 14 amino acids. Per the germline V gene, CDR1 is LNHNV and CDR2 is YYDKDF (reference sequence).

Here the CDR3 reads CASTEVRDLSGNTIYF. DNA of the CDR3: TGTGCCAGCACCGAGGTTAGGGATCTCTCTGGAAACACCATATATTTT. This chain uses TRBV7-9 with TRBJ1-3; D call uncertain. The CDR3 totals 16 residues. Per germline, CDR1 SEHNR and CDR2 FQNEAQ (reference sequence). Trimming took 7 bases from V and 0 from J, leaving 16 bases between them.

In its sample, this clonotype was seen many times. This chain uses TRBV11-2 with TRBJ2-7; 7 bases are a match to TRBD2. The CDR3 length is 16 residues. The trim removed 2 bases at V and 3 bases at J, leaving 10 bases unmatched. The V gene's germline CDR1 is SGHAT and CDR2 FQNNGV. In nucleotides, the CDR3 is TGTGCCAGCAGCTTAAATGGCCAAGCGGGGTACTACGAGCAGTACTTC. It specifies CASSLNGQAGYYEQYF.

In its sample, this clonotype was seen many times. CDR3 loop: CASSTGVRNSYEQYF. The CDR3, as DNA: TGTGCCAGCAGTACGGGAGTGCGGAACTCCTACGAGCAGTACTTC. The chain couples TRBV28 to TRBJ2-7, with a weak D call TRBD2 (6 bases). Germline-derived CDR1 and CDR2 are MDHEN and SYDVKM. Trimming shortened V by 5 bases and J by 0 bases, and 14 bases separated the two germline ends. CDR3 size: 15 residues.